Described below is a single TCR beta chain sequence and its context. Its antigen is currently unknown. The V gene's germline CDR1 is MGHRA and CDR2 YSYEKL. The CDR3 covers 12 residues. Trimming removed 3 bases at V and 5 bases at J, with 8 bases between. The sample originates from a study of cytomegalovirus exposure and HLA in healthy donors. On the study more broadly: Clustering assigned 81% of the roughly 420 genotyped donors to the Caucasian-associated ancestry cluster. Study results and caveats: Analyzed later, association rates of TCRs varied across HLA loci, with DRB1 most and HLA-C fewest.

A multiplex PCR was run with 60 Vbeta primers and 13 Jbeta primers. Sequencing used immunoSEQ multiplex PCR; TCRdb keeps in-frame clones, though not all of them. This sample has around 140,000 clones, with approximately 87% found just once. V is TRBV4-1 and J is TRBJ2-7; D is undetermined. The sequencing sample was made of PBMCs. This TCR came from a man aged 35-49 years in good health and CMV-seronegative. CDR3 residues: CASSQEDNEQYF. The CDR3 DNA follows: TGCGCCAGCAGCCAGGAAGACAACGAGCAGTACTTC.